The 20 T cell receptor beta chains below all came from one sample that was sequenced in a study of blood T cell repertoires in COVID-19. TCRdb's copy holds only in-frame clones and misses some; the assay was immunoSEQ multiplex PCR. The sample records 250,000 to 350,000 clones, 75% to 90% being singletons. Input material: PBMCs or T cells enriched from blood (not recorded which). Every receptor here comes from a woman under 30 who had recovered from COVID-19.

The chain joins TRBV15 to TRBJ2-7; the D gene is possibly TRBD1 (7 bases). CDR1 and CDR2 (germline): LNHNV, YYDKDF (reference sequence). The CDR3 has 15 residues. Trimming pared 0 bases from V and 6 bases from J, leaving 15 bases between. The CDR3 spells CATSRDGRQGGEQYF. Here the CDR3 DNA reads TGTGCCACCAGCAGAGATGGGCGGCAGGGGGGCGAGCAGTACTTC.

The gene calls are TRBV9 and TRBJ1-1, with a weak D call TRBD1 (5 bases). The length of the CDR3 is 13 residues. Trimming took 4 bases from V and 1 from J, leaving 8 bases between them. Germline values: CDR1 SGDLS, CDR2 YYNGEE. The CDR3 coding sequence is TGTGCCAGCAGCCGAGACAGGAACACTGAAGCTTTCTTT. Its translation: CASSRDRNTEAFF.

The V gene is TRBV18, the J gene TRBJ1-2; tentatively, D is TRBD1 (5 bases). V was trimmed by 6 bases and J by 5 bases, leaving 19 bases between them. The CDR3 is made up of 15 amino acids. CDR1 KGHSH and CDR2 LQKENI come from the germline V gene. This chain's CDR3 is CASSPTAPGEYGYTF. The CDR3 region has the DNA TGTGCCAGCTCCCCGACAGCCCCTGGGGAATATGGCTACACCTTC.

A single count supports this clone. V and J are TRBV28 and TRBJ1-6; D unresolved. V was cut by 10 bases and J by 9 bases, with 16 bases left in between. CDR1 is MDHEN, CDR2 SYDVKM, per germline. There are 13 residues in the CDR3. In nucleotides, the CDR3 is TGTGCCACCATGAACACGCAGATTTCACCCCTCCACTTT. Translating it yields CATMNTQISPLHF.

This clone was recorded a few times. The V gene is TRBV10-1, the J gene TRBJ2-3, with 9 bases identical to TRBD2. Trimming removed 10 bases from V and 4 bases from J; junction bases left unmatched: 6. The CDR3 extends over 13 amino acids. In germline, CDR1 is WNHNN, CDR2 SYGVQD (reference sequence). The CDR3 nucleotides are TGCGCCACCCAGCGGGGGGAGGCAGATACGCAGTATTTT. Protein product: CATQRGEADTQYF.

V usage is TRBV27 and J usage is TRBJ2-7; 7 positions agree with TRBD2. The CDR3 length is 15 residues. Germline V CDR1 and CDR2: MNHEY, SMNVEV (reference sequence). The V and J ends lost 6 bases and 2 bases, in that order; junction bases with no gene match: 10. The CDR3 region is CASRPRAGDAYEQYF. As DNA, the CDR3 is TGTGCCAGCAGGCCCCGCGCGGGGGATGCCTACGAGCAGTACTTC.

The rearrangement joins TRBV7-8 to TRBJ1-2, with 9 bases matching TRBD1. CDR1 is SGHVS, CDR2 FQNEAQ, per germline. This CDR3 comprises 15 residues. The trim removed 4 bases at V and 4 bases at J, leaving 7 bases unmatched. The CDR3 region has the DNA TGTGCCAGCAGCTACCTACAGGGGGCTGGCTATGGCTACACCTTC. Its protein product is CASSYLQGAGYGYTF.

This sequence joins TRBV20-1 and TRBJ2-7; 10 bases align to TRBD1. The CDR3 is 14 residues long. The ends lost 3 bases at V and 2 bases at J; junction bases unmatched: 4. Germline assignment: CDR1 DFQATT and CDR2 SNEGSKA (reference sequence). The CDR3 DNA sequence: TGCAGTGCTAGTCGGGACAGGGGAACCTACGAGCAGTACTTC. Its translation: CSASRDRGTYEQYF.

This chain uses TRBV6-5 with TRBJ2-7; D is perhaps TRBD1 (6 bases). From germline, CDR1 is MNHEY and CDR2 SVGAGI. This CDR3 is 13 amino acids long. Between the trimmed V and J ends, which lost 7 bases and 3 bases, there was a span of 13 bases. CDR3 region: CASNRDTYYEQYF. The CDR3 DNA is TGTGCCAGCAACCGGGACACATACTACGAGCAGTACTTC.

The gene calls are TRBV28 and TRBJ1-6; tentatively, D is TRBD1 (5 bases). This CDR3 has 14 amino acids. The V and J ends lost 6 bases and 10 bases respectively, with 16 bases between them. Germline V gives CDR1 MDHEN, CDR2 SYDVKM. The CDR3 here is CASSPFGGFSPLHF. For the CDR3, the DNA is TGTGCCAGCAGCCCTTTTGGGGGGTTCTCACCCCTCCACTTT.

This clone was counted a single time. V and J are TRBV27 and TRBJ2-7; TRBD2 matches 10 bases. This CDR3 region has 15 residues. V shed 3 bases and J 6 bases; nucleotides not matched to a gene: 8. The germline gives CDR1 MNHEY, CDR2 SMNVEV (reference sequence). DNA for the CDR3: TGTGCCAGCAGTTTCTTAAGCGGGGGGGCGGCCGAGCAGTACTTC. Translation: CASSFLSGGAAEQYF.

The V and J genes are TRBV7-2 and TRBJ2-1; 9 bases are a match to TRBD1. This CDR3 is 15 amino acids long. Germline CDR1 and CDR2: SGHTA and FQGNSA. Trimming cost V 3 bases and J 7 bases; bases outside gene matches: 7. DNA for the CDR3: TGTGCCAGCAGCTTGAGGGGACAGGGCGGGAATGAGCAGTTCTTC. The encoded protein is CASSLRGQGGNEQFF. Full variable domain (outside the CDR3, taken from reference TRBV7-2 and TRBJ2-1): GAGVSQSPSNKVTEKGKDVELRCDPISGHTALYWYRQSLGQGLEFLIYFQGNSAPDKSGLPSDRFSAERTGGSVSTLTIQRTQQEDSAVYLCASSLRGQGGNEQFFGPGTRLTVL.

CDR3 bases: TGCGCCAGCAGCTTGGATATCCTAGCGGGGGCGAACGAGCAGTACTTC. Protein: CASSLDILAGANEQYF. This chain connects TRBV5-1 to TRBJ2-7, with TRBD2 matching over 10 bases. CDR1 is SGHRS, CDR2 YFSETQ, per germline. The trim removed 0 bases at V and 5 bases at J, leaving 8 bases unmatched. The CDR3 consists of 16 residues.

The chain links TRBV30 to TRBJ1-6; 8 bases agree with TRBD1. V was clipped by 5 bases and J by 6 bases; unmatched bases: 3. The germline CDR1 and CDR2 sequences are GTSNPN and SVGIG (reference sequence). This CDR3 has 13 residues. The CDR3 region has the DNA TGTGCCTGGGGACAGGGCGTTAATTCACCCCTCCACTTT. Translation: CAWGQGVNSPLHF.

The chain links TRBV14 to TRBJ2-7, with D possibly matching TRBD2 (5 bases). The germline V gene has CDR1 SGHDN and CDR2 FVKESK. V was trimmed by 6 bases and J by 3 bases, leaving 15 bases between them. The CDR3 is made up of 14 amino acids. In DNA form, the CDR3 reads TGTGCCAGCAGTGCCCCCGGGATAATCTACGAGCAGTACTTC. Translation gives CASSAPGIIYEQYF.

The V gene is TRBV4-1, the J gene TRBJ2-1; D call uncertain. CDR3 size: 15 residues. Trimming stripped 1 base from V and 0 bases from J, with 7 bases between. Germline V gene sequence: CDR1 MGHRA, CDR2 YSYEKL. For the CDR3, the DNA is TGCGCCAGCAGCCAAGCGGCGGACTCCTACAATGAGCAGTTCTTC. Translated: CASSQAADSYNEQFF.

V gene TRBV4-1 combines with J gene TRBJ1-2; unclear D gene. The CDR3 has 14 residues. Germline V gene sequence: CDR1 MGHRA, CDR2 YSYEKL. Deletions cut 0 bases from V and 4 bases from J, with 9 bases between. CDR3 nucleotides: TGCGCCAGCAGCCAAGAACCGGGTTTCTATGGCTACACCTTC. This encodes CASSQEPGFYGYTF.

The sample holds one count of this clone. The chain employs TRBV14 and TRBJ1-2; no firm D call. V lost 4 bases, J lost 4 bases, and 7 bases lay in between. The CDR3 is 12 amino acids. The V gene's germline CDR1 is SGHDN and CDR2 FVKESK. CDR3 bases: TGTGCCAGCAGCCCGTCCCGCTATGGCTACACCTTC. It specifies CASSPSRYGYTF.

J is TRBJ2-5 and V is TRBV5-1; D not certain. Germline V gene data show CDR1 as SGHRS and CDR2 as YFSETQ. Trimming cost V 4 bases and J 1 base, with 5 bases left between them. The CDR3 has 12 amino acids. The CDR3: CASSPSQETQYF. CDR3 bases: TGCGCCAGCAGCCCGAGCCAAGAGACCCAGTACTTC.

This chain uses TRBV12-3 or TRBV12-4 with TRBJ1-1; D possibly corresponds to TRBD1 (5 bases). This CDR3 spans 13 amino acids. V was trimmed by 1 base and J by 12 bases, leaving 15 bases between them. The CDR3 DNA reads TGTGCCAGCAGTTTAGAGGAGGGGCTGTCAACTTTCTTT. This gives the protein CASSLEEGLSTFF.